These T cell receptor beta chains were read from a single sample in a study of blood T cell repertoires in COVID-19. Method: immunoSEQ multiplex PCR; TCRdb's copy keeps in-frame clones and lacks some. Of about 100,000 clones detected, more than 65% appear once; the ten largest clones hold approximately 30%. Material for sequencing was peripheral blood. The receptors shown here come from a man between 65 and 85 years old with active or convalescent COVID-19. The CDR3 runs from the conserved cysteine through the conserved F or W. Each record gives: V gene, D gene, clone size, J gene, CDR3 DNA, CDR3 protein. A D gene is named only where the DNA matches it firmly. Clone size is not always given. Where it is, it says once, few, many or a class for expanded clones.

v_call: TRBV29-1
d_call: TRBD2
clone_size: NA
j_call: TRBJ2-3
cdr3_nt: TGCAGCGCCGCGGCGGGAGTAGATTCAGATACGCAGTATTTT
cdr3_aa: CSAAAGVDSDTQYF

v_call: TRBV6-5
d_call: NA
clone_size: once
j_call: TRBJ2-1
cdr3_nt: TGTGCCAGCAGTTACCAGGGTGAGCAGTTCTTC
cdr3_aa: CASSYQGEQFF

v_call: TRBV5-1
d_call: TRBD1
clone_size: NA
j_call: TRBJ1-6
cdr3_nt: TGCGCCAGCAGCTCCACTCCGGGACAGCGAGGGGTCCCCCTCCACTTT
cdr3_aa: CASSSTPGQRGVPLHF

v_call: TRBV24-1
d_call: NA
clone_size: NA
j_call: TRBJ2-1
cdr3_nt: TGTGCCACCAGTGAGCCGGGAAAGACCTACAATGAGCAGTTCTTC
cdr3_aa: CATSEPGKTYNEQFF

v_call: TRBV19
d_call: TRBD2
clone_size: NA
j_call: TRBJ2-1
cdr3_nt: TGTGCCAGTAGTCTGGGTAGCGGGAGTTCTGGTGAGCAGTTCTTC
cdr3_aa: CASSLGSGSSGEQFF

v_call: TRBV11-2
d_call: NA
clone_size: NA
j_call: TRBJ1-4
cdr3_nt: TGTGCCAGCAGCTTAGGAATAGTCGGGGAAAAACTGTTTTTT
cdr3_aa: CASSLGIVGEKLFF

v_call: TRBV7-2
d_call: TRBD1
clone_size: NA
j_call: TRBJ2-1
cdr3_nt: TGTGCCAGCAGCTTAACTAGGGGGCTTAATGAGCAGTTCTTC
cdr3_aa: CASSLTRGLNEQFF

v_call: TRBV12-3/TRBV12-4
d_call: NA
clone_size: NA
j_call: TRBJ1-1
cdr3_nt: TGTGCCAGCAGTTCAACCGGGACTGAAGCTTTCTTT
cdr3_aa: CASSSTGTEAFF

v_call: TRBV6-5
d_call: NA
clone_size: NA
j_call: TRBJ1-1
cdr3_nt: TGTGCCAGCAGTCCCGGTTGGGCAGAAGCTTTCTTT
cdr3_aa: CASSPGWAEAFF

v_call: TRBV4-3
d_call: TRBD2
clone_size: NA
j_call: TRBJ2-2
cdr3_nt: TGCGCCAGCAGTCAAAGGTCTAGCGGGACCAGGATGTTTTTT
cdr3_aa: CASSQRSSGTRMFF

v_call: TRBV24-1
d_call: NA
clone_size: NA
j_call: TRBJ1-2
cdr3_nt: TGTGCCACCAGTGATCCGTTCCATGGCTACACCTTC
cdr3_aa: CATSDPFHGYTF

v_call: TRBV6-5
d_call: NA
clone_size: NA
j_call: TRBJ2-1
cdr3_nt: TGTGCCAGCAGTTATGGCGGGGCCAGGGAGAATGAGCAGTTCTTC
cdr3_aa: CASSYGGARENEQFF

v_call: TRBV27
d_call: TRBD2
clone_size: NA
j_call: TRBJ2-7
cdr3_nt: TGTGCCAGCAGTTCTACCGGGACTAGCGGGAGGATCGGCTACGAGCAGTACTTC
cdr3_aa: CASSSTGTSGRIGYEQYF

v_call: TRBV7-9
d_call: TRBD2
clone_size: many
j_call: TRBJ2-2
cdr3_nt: TGTGCCAGCAGCTCAAGCGGGGGGCGGAAGGGGACCGGGGAGCTGTTTTTT
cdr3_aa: CASSSSGGRKGTGELFF

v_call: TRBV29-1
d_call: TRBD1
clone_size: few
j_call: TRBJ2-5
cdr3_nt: TGCAGCGTTGAAGGAGTTCGGGGACAGTACCAAGAGACCCAGTACTTC
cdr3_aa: CSVEGVRGQYQETQYF

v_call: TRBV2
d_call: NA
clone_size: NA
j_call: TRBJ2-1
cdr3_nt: TGTGCCAGCAGTGAAGAGGGGACAAATTACAATGAGCAGTTCTTC
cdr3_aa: CASSEEGTNYNEQFF

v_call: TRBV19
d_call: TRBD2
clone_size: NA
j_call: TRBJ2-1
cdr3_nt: TGTGCCAGTAGTCCGATCGTGACTAGCGGATACAATGAGCAGTTCTTC
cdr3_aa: CASSPIVTSGYNEQFF

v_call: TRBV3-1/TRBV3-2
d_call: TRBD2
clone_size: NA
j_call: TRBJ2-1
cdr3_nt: TGTGCCAGCAGTCGGAGCGGGAGGGCCAGTTTCCCTGAGCAGTTCTTC
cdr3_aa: CASSRSGRASFPEQFF

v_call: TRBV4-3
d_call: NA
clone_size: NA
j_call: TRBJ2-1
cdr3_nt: TGCGCCAGCAGCCAAGATTCCTCGGGGGCCTACAATGAGCAGTTCTTC
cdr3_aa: CASSQDSSGAYNEQFF

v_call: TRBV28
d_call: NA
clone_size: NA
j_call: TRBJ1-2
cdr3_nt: TGTGCCAGCAGTCTTGCTGCTAGGGGGAATAACTATGGCTACACCTTC
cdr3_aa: CASSLAARGNNYGYTF

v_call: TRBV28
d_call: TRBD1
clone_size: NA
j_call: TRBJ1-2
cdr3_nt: TGTGCCAGCAGTGTGACAGGGCAAGGCTACACCTTC
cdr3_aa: CASSVTGQGYTF

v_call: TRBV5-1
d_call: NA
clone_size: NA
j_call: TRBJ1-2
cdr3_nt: TGCGCCAGCAGCTTGGGGGAGGCCTCAGGCTACACCTTC
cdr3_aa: CASSLGEASGYTF

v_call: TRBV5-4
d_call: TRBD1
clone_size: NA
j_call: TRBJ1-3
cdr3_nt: TGTGCCAGCAGCCGCCGGGACAGTGGAAACACCATATATTTT
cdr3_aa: CASSRRDSGNTIYF

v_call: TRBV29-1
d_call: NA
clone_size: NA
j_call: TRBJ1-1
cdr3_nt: TGCAGCGTTCAATCGACAGGCACTGAAGCTTTCTTT
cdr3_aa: CSVQSTGTEAFF

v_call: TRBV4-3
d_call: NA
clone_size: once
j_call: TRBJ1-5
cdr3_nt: TGCGCCAGCAGCCCCTCGCGCCAGGGTGGCGGGGTGGGCAATCAGCCCCAGCATTTT
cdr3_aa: CASSPSRQGGGVGNQPQHF

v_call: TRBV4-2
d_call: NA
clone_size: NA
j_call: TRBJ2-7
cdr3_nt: TGTGCCAGCAGCCAAGGCAGGGGCCCCTACGAGCAGTACTTC
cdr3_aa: CASSQGRGPYEQYF

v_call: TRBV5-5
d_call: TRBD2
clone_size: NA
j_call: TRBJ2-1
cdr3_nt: TGTGCCAGCTGGGGACTAGCTGGGACCAGGGGCTCCTACAATGAGCAGTTCTTC
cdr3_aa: CASWGLAGTRGSYNEQFF

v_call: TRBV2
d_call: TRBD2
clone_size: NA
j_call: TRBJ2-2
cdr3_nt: TGTGCCAGCAAGGTACTAGCGGGACCTTCCGGGGAGCTGTTTTTT
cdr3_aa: CASKVLAGPSGELFF

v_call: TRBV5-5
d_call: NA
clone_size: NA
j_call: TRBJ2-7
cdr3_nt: TGTGCCAGCAGTTACGCCGGGAGCTCCTACGAGCAGTACTTC
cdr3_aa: CASSYAGSSYEQYF

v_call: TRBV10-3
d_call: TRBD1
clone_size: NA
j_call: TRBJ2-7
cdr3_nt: TGTGCCATCAGTGAGGGACAGGGTTCCTACGAGCAGTACTTC
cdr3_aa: CAISEGQGSYEQYF

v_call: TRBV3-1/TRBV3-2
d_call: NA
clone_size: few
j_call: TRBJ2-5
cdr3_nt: TGTGCCAGCAGCCAAGATTTGTCAGTCCAAGAGACCCAGTACTTC
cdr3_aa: CASSQDLSVQETQYF

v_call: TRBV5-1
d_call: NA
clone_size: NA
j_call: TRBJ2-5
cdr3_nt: TGCGCCAGCAGCGACGTACAGGGTTCTTTGCAAGAGACCCAGTACTTC
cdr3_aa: CASSDVQGSLQETQYF

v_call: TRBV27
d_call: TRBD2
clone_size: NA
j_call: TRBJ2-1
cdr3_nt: TGTGCCAGCAGTTTATATCCTAGCGGGGGTGTTGGTGAGCAGTTCTTC
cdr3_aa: CASSLYPSGGVGEQFF

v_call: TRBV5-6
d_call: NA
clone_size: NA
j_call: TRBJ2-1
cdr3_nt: TGTGCCAGCAGCGCCGGCGGTGAGCAGTTCTTC
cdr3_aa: CASSAGGEQFF